A selection of T cell receptor beta chains follows, all from one sample in a study of OX40 agonist ivuxolimab in advanced cancers. The assay was immunoSEQ multiplex PCR, and TCRdb's table has in-frame clones only and misses some. This table has some 75,000 clones, about four fifths appearing once. This material consisted of CD4+ or CD8+ T cells sorted from blood, taken in a trial of the OX40 agonist ivuxolimab. Receptors originate from an adult with an advanced solid tumor such as melanoma, head and neck, liver or kidney cancer. CDR3s include the opening cysteine and the closing phenylalanine or tryptophan. Each record gives: clone size, J gene, D gene, V gene, CDR3 protein, CDR3 DNA. D genes are given only for firm matches. Clone size is not always given. Where it is, it says once, few, many or a class for expanded clones.

clone size: NA; J gene: TRBJ2-1; D gene: NA; V gene: TRBV12-5; CDR3 protein: CASAMEGGRGQFF; CDR3 DNA: TGTGCTAGTGCCATGGAGGGCGGCCGAGGGCAGTTCTTC
clone size: NA; J gene: TRBJ1-4; D gene: NA; V gene: TRBV10-2; CDR3 protein: CASSREGEKLFF; CDR3 DNA: TGCGCCAGCAGCCGAGAGGGAGAAAAACTGTTTTTT
clone size: NA; J gene: TRBJ1-1; D gene: NA; V gene: TRBV27; CDR3 protein: CASSLWAQGGTEAFF; CDR3 DNA: TGTGCCAGCAGTTTATGGGCCCAAGGAGGCACTGAAGCTTTCTTT
clone size: few; J gene: TRBJ2-5; D gene: TRBD2; V gene: TRBV4-1; CDR3 protein: CASSQDETSGGRYQETQYF; CDR3 DNA: TGCGCCAGCAGCCAAGATGAAACTAGCGGGGGGCGGTACCAAGAGACCCAGTACTTC
clone size: NA; J gene: TRBJ1-1; D gene: NA; V gene: TRBV14; CDR3 protein: CASSQDQRNTEAFF; CDR3 DNA: TGTGCCAGCAGCCAAGATCAACGGAACACTGAAGCTTTCTTT
clone size: NA; J gene: TRBJ2-5; D gene: NA; V gene: TRBV28; CDR3 protein: CASSPILQGIDETQYF; CDR3 DNA: TGTGCCAGCAGTCCTATCCTTCAGGGAATAGACGAGACCCAGTACTTC
clone size: once; J gene: TRBJ2-1; D gene: TRBD2; V gene: TRBV6-1; CDR3 protein: CASSEAGLAGWYNEQFF; CDR3 DNA: TGTGCCAGCAGTGAAGCGGGACTAGCGGGATGGTACAATGAGCAGTTCTTC
clone size: NA; J gene: TRBJ1-6; D gene: NA; V gene: TRBV15; CDR3 protein: CATSRDYRQSHTLHF; CDR3 DNA: TGTGCCACCAGCAGAGATTATCGACAGTCCCACACCCTCCACTTT
clone size: NA; J gene: TRBJ2-3; D gene: TRBD2; V gene: TRBV4-2; CDR3 protein: CASSQDAYSGATDTQYF; CDR3 DNA: TGTGCCAGCAGCCAGGATGCCTATAGCGGGGCCACAGATACGCAGTATTTT
clone size: NA; J gene: TRBJ2-5; D gene: NA; V gene: TRBV11-2; CDR3 protein: CASSLGRGGQETQYF; CDR3 DNA: TGTGCCAGCAGCTTGGGGCGCGGCGGTCAAGAGACCCAGTACTTC
clone size: NA; J gene: TRBJ2-6; D gene: NA; V gene: TRBV7-3; CDR3 protein: CASSLRGVVSSGANVLTF; CDR3 DNA: TGTGCCAGCAGCTTAAGGGGAGTTGTGAGCTCTGGGGCCAACGTCCTGACTTTC
clone size: once; J gene: TRBJ2-3; D gene: NA; V gene: TRBV11-2; CDR3 protein: CASSQNTDTQYF; CDR3 DNA: TGTGCCAGCAGCCAGAACACAGATACGCAGTATTTT
clone size: NA; J gene: TRBJ2-2; D gene: NA; V gene: TRBV19; CDR3 protein: CASSTQTYSGELFF; CDR3 DNA: TGTGCCAGTAGTACTCAGACTTACAGCGGGGAGCTGTTTTTT
clone size: few; J gene: TRBJ1-6; D gene: NA; V gene: TRBV19; CDR3 protein: CASRRRGARDNSPLHF; CDR3 DNA: TGTGCCAGTAGGAGGAGGGGGGCCCGCGATAATTCACCCCTCCACTTT
clone size: NA; J gene: TRBJ2-5; D gene: TRBD2; V gene: TRBV14; CDR3 protein: CASSHPFRLAGGQETQYF; CDR3 DNA: TGTGCCAGCAGCCATCCGTTTCGACTAGCGGGAGGCCAAGAGACCCAGTACTTC
clone size: NA; J gene: TRBJ2-5; D gene: TRBD1; V gene: TRBV7-9; CDR3 protein: CASSAGTGRETQYF; CDR3 DNA: TGTGCCAGCAGCGCCGGGACAGGGCGAGAGACCCAGTACTTC
clone size: NA; J gene: TRBJ1-5; D gene: NA; V gene: TRBV10-3; CDR3 protein: CAIARELNQPQHF; CDR3 DNA: TGTGCCATCGCACGGGAACTTAATCAGCCCCAGCATTTT
clone size: NA; J gene: TRBJ1-4; D gene: TRBD1; V gene: TRBV7-2; CDR3 protein: CASSLGGTVNEKLFF; CDR3 DNA: TGTGCCAGCAGCTTAGGCGGGACAGTTAATGAAAAACTGTTTTTT
clone size: NA; J gene: TRBJ1-2; D gene: NA; V gene: TRBV28; CDR3 protein: CASSEVQGNYGYTF; CDR3 DNA: TGTGCCAGCAGTGAAGTACAGGGAAACTATGGCTACACCTTC
clone size: NA; J gene: TRBJ2-1; D gene: TRBD2; V gene: TRBV19; CDR3 protein: CASSPGTSGSSYNEQFF; CDR3 DNA: TGTGCCAGTAGTCCCGGGACTAGCGGGAGCTCCTACAATGAGCAGTTCTTC
clone size: NA; J gene: TRBJ1-1; D gene: NA; V gene: TRBV19; CDR3 protein: CASSIPGTHTEAFF; CDR3 DNA: TGTGCCAGTAGTATCCCGGGGACCCACACTGAAGCTTTCTTT
clone size: few; J gene: TRBJ1-1; D gene: TRBD1; V gene: TRBV7-9; CDR3 protein: CASSKRTGVSTEAFF; CDR3 DNA: TGTGCCAGCAGCAAACGGACAGGGGTTTCAACTGAAGCTTTCTTT
clone size: NA; J gene: TRBJ1-3; D gene: NA; V gene: TRBV28; CDR3 protein: CASSIQGLSRGNTIYF; CDR3 DNA: TGTGCCAGCAGTATACAGGGCCTGTCGCGGGGAAACACCATATATTTT
clone size: NA; J gene: TRBJ1-2; D gene: TRBD1; V gene: TRBV6-5; CDR3 protein: CATIDRGPPRYTF; CDR3 DNA: TGTGCCACCATAGACAGGGGGCCCCCACGCTACACCTTC
clone size: NA; J gene: TRBJ2-2; D gene: NA; V gene: TRBV9; CDR3 protein: CASSVAPQGPGELFF; CDR3 DNA: TGTGCCAGCAGCGTAGCTCCCCAGGGTCCCGGGGAGCTGTTTTTT
clone size: NA; J gene: TRBJ2-7; D gene: TRBD1; V gene: TRBV5-1; CDR3 protein: CASSPGTGGNEQYF; CDR3 DNA: TGCGCCAGCAGCCCCGGGACAGGGGGGAACGAGCAGTACTTC
clone size: NA; J gene: TRBJ2-2; D gene: NA; V gene: TRBV7-2; CDR3 protein: CASSLGGPRTGELFF; CDR3 DNA: TGTGCCAGCAGCTTGGGGGGACCCCGAACCGGGGAGCTGTTTTTT
clone size: NA; J gene: TRBJ1-4; D gene: NA; V gene: TRBV4-1; CDR3 protein: CASSQGGATNEKLFF; CDR3 DNA: TGCGCCAGCAGCCAAGGTGGAGCAACTAATGAAAAACTGTTTTTT
clone size: NA; J gene: TRBJ2-7; D gene: NA; V gene: TRBV9; CDR3 protein: CASSPGVLSGDEQYF; CDR3 DNA: TGTGCCAGCAGCCCCGGAGTATTAAGCGGAGACGAGCAGTACTTC